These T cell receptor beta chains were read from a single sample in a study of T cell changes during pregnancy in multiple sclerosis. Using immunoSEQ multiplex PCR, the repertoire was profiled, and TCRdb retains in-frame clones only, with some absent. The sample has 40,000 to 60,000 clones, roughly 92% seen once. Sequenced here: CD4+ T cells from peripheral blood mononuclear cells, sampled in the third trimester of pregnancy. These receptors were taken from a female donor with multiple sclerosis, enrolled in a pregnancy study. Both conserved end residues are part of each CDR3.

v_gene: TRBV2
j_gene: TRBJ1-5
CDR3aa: CASSDGRGKHNQPQHF

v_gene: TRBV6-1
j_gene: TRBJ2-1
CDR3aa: CASSGRTSGRAMGSYNEQFF

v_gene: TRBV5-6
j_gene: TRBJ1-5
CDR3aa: CASSPRGFNQPQHF

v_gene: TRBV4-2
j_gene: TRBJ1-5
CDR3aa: CASSRDPYRANSNQPQHF

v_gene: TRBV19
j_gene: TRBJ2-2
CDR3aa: CASSIGLAVPTGELFF

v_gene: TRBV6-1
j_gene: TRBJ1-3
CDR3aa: CASQTGNTIYF

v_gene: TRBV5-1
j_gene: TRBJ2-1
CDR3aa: CASSPGLAGGGVTYNEQFF

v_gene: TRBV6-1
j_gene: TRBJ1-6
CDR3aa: CASSELGQNNSPLHF

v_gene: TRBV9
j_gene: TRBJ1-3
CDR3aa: CASSAGGASGNTIYF

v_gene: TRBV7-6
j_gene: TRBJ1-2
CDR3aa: CASSSRTGTNYGYTF

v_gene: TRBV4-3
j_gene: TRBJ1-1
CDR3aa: CASSHHPAIGQVVLMNTEAFF

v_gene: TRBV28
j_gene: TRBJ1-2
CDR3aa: CASSSRQRNGYTF

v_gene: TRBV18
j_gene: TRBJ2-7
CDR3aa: CASSQSPTGFDEQYF

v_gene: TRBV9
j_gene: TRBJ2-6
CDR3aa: CASSPTGGRSGANVLTF

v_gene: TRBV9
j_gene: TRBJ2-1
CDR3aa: CASSPRGQKSYNEQFF

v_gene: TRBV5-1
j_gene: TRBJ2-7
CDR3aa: CASSLGTSGIAYEQYF

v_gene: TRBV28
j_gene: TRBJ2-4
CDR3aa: CASSLVGGNIQYF